Each of the 18 T cell receptor beta chains below was sequenced from the same sample in a study of identical twins. One entry per CDR3 protein results from TCRdb running MiXCR on the 5' RACE reads. Of around 680,000 distinct CDR3 sequences detected, more than 6.5% appear once; the ten largest clones hold approximately 0.94%. The data also belong to a second study, concerning yellow fever vaccine responses in identical twins.

The source material was PBMCs. These TCRs come from a woman younger than 35 in good health.

This clonotype was observed a few times. V gene TRBV5-1 combines with J gene TRBJ2-1; 8 nucleotides agree with TRBD2. The V gene end was trimmed by 6 bases and the J gene end by 9 bases; junction bases not matched to a gene: 5. Germline loops: CDR1 SGHRS, CDR2 YFSETQ. This CDR3 contains 12 residues. This CDR3 is CASNPGGGEQFF. CDR3 in DNA: TGCGCCAGCAACCCGGGGGGGGGTGAGCAGTTCTTC.

This clonotype was seen a handful of times. The rearrangement uses TRBV7-9 and TRBJ2-2; 10 nucleotides agree with TRBD2. V shed 2 bases, J shed 4 bases, and the junction held 7 bases outside the gene matches. The CDR3 spans 17 residues. CDR1 and CDR2 (germline): SEHNR, FQNEAQ (reference sequence). The DNA of the CDR3 is TGTGCCAGCAGCTTAAAAGGGACTAGCGTCGGCACCGGGGAGCTGTTTTTT. It yields the protein CASSLKGTSVGTGELFF. The full variable domain, in which reference TRBV7-9 and TRBJ2-2 provide the parts outside the CDR3, is DTGVSQNPRHKITKRGQNVTFRCDPISEHNRLYWYRQTLGQGPEFLTYFQNEAQLEKSRLLSDRFSAERPKGSFSTLEIQRTEQGDSAMYLCASSLKGTSVGTGELFFGEGSRLTVL.

This clonotype was observed a handful of times. The V gene is TRBV19, the J gene TRBJ2-7; 9 bases fit TRBD1. The CDR3 runs 13 residues. V lost 7 bases, J lost 2 bases, and 3 bases stayed unmatched. From germline, CDR1 is LNHDA and CDR2 SQIVND (reference sequence). CDR3 amino acids: CASTGTGTYEQYF. CDR3 nucleotides: TGTGCCAGTACCGGGACAGGGACCTACGAGCAGTACTTC. Filled out from reference TRBV19 and TRBJ2-7, the complete variable domain reads DGGITQSPKYLFRKEGQNVTLSCEQNLNHDAMYWYRQDPGQGLRLIYYSQIVNDFQKGDIAEGYSVSREKKESFPLTVTSAQKNPTAFYLCASTGTGTYEQYFGPGTRLTVT.

Only a few counts were recorded for this clonotype. The CDR3 DNA reads as TGTGCCAGCAGTGAAGTACTACCGGGACAGGCTAAAAACATTCAGTACTTC. This translates into CASSEVLPGQAKNIQYF. The chain employs TRBV2 and TRBJ2-4, with 8 bases lining up with TRBD1. CDR3 length: 17 residues. The V segment lost 1 base and the J segment 4 bases; nucleotides outside the gene matches: 9. Germline CDR1 and CDR2: SNHLY and FYNNEI.

This clonotype was detected only a few times. The J gene is TRBJ2-7, the V gene TRBV12-3 or TRBV12-4, with 7 nucleotides matching TRBD1. V lost 1 base, J lost 3 bases, and 3 bases stayed unmatched. This CDR3 contains 14 residues. In DNA, the CDR3 is TGTGCCAGCAGTTTAGAGACAGGGTTCTACGAGCAGTACTTC. Its translation is CASSLETGFYEQYF.

The rearrangement joins TRBV4-1 to TRBJ1-1; D is possibly TRBD1 (6 bases). Trimming left V 4 bases short and J 3 bases short, with 21 bases between. CDR1 and CDR2 (germline): MGHRA, YSYEKL. This CDR3 is 17 amino acids long. The CDR3 loop reads CASSPMTGARRDTEAFF. CDR3 nucleotide sequence: TGCGCCAGCAGCCCCATGACGGGGGCTCGAAGGGACACTGAAGCTTTCTTT.

This clonotype was seen at least ten times. The V gene is TRBV3-1, the J gene TRBJ2-7, with 7 positions matching TRBD2. The CDR3 length is 12 residues. Germline CDR1 reads LGHDT; CDR2 reads YNNKEL (reference sequence). V lost 4 bases and J lost 7; bases outside the gene matches: 4. CDR3 coding DNA: TGTGCCAGCAGCCCATTGGGAGGGGAGCAGTACTTC. Its protein product is CASSPLGGEQYF.

This clonotype was observed a few times. The rearrangement links TRBV12-3 or TRBV12-4 to TRBJ2-1; unclear D gene. Trimming took 6 bases from V and 8 from J, leaving 14 bases between them. The CDR3 has 13 amino acids. The CDR3 DNA sequence: TGTGCCAGCAGGCCCACGGGTAGGCATGAGCAGTTCTTC. As protein: CASRPTGRHEQFF.

In its sample, this clonotype was seen many times. The chain recombines TRBV15 with TRBJ2-1; D is perhaps TRBD1 (6 bases). Germline values: CDR1 LNHNV, CDR2 YYDKDF (reference sequence). CDR3 length: 13 amino acids. Trimming took 3 bases from V and 7 from J, leaving 10 bases between them. CDR3 amino acids: CATSSGTLNEQFF. The CDR3, as DNA: TGTGCCACCAGCAGCGGGACACTTAATGAGCAGTTCTTC.

The V and J genes are TRBV7-6 and TRBJ1-2, with a weak D call TRBD1 (6 bases). With 1 base removed from V and 0 bases from J, the gap between germline ends came to 18 bases. Per the germline V gene, CDR1 is SGHVS and CDR2 is FNYEAQ. This CDR3 has 18 residues. The chain's CDR3 is CASSLVPGGQIANYGYTF. The DNA of the CDR3 is TGTGCCAGCAGCTTAGTCCCGGGGGGGCAGATTGCTAACTATGGCTACACCTTC.

This clonotype has a handful of counts. The rearrangement links TRBV10-3 to TRBJ2-7, with 10 bases identical to TRBD2. With V trimmed by 8 bases and J by 7 bases, 11 bases remained unmatched. This CDR3 region has 14 residues. Germline V gene data show CDR1 as ENHRY and CDR2 as SYGVKD. CDR3 sequence (DNA): TGTGCCATCGAAGGGAGCGGGGGGGCGGGAGAGCAGTACTTC. As protein: CAIEGSGGAGEQYF.

This clonotype was counted a few times. This chain links TRBV7-9 with TRBJ2-5, with TRBD1 identical over 8 bases. The V segment lost 1 base and the J segment 2 bases; nucleotides outside the gene matches: 3. This CDR3 spans 15 amino acids. Germline lookup yields CDR1 SEHNR and CDR2 FQNEAQ (reference sequence). CDR3 in amino acids: CASSLGTGIQETQYF. For the CDR3, the DNA is TGTGCCAGCAGCTTAGGGACAGGGATACAAGAGACCCAGTACTTC.

This clonotype has more than one count but fewer than ten. The chain couples TRBV12-3 or TRBV12-4 to TRBJ2-3; 11 bases are shared with TRBD2. Trimming cost V 8 bases and J 6 bases; bases outside gene matches: 7. CDR3 size: 14 residues. The CDR3, as DNA: TGTGCCAGCGTTCTAGCGGGGGGCTCGGATACGCAGTATTTT. It codes for CASVLAGGSDTQYF.

The V gene is TRBV15, the J gene TRBJ2-1; TRBD1 is a possible D gene (6 bases). Germline CDR1 reads LNHNV; CDR2 reads YYDKDF (reference sequence). V was clipped by 0 bases and J by 13 bases, with 16 bases between them. The CDR3 sequence is 14 residues long. The CDR3 protein is CATSRDGTTPYQFF. CDR3 DNA: TGTGCCACCAGCAGAGATGGGACAACCCCTTACCAGTTCTTC.

This chain connects TRBV5-1 to TRBJ2-7; either TRBD1 or TRBD2 may fit D (5 bases each). This CDR3 contains 13 residues. CDR1 SGHRS and CDR2 YFSETQ come from the germline V gene. Trimming took off 4 bases at V and 4 bases at J, with 12 bases between the two ends. In DNA form, the CDR3 reads TGCGCCAGCAGCCTGCCGGGGCGGTACGAGCAGTACTTC. This encodes CASSLPGRYEQYF.

This clonotype was seen at least ten times. The V call is TRBV5-1, the J call TRBJ2-1; 11 positions agree with TRBD2. CDR3 length equals 15 residues. Germline V gene sequence: CDR1 SGHRS, CDR2 YFSETQ. V was clipped by 5 bases and J by 8 bases; unmatched bases: 9. The CDR3 DNA is TGCGCCAGCAGGATAGCGGGGGGGTTCAGTGATGAGCAGTTCTTC. As protein: CASRIAGGFSDEQFF. Complete variable domain (other parts from reference TRBV5-1 and TRBJ2-1): KAGVTQTPRYLIKTRGQQVTLSCSPISGHRSVSWYQQTPGQGLQFLFEYFSETQRNKGNFPGRFSGRQFSNSRSEMNVSTLELGDSALYLCASRIAGGFSDEQFFGPGTRLTVL.

Concerning this clonotype: A much larger clone lies one base from this, so it may be a read error. The chain links TRBV7-9 to TRBJ2-2; D is possibly TRBD2 (5 bases). The CDR3 covers 13 residues. Germline V gene sequence: CDR1 SEHNR, CDR2 FQNEAQ (reference sequence). CDR3 loop: CAISLALTGELFF. The CDR3 nucleotides read TGTGCCATCAGCTTAGCGCTCACCGGGGAGCTGTTTTTT. Combining the CDR3 with reference TRBV7-9 and TRBJ2-2 gives the whole variable domain DTGVSQNPRHKITKRGQNVTFRCDPISEHNRLYWYRQTLGQGPEFLTYFQNEAQLEKSRLLSDRFSAERPKGSFSTLEIQRTEQGDSAMYLCAISLALTGELFFGEGSRLTVL.

This clonotype has just a few counts. This sequence joins TRBV3-1 and TRBJ2-7; 8 bases agree with TRBD2. V trimming: 4 bases; J trimming: 5 bases; junction bases outside the gene matches: 7. There are 14 residues in the CDR3. Germline V gene data show CDR1 as LGHDT and CDR2 as YNNKEL (reference sequence). In DNA form, the CDR3 reads TGTGCCAGCAGCCGGACGGGGGGGGCCCACGAGCAGTACTTC. Its protein product is CASSRTGGAHEQYF.